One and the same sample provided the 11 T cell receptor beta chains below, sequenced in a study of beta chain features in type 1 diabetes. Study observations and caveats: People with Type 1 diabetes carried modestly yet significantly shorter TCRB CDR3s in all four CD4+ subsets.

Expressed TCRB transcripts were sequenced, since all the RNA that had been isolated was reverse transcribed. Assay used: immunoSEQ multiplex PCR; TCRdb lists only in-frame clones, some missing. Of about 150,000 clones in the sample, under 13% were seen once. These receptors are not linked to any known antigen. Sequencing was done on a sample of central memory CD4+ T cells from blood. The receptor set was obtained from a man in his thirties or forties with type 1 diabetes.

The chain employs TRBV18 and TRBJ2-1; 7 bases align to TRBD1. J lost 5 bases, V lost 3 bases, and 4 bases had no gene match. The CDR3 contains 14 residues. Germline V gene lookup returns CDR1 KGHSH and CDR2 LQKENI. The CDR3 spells CASSPRDRDNEQFF. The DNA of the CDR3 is TGTGCCAGCTCACCCAGAGACAGGGACAATGAGCAGTTCTTC.

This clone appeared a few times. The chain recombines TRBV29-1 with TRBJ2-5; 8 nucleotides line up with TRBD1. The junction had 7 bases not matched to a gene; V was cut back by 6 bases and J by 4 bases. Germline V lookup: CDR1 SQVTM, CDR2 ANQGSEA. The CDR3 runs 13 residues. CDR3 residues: CSVDRESRETQYF. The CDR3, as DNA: TGCAGCGTGGACAGGGAGTCAAGAGAGACCCAGTACTTC.

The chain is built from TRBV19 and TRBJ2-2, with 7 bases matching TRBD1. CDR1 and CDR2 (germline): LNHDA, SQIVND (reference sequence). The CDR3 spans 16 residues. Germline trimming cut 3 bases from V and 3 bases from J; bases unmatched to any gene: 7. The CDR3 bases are TGTGCCAGTAGTATGGCTAGACAGGGCGACACCGGGGAGCTGTTTTTT. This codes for CASSMARQGDTGELFF.

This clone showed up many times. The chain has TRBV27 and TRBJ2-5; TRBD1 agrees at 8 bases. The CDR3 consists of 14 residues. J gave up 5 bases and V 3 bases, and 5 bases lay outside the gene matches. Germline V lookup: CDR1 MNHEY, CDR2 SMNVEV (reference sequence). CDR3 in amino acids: CASSLDREVETQYF. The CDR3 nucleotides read TGTGCCAGCAGTTTGGACAGGGAGGTGGAGACCCAGTACTTC.

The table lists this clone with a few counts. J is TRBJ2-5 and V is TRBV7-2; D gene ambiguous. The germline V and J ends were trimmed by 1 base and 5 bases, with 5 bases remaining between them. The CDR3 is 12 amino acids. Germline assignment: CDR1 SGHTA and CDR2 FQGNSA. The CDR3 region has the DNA TGTGCCAGCAGCTTAGATCGGGAGACCCAGTACTTC. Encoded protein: CASSLDRETQYF.

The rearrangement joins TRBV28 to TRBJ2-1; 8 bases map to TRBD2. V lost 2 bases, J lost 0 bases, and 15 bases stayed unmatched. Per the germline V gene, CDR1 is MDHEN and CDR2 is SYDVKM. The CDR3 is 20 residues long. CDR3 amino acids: CASSLNGAGGRGSSYNEQFF. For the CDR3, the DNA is TGTGCCAGCAGTTTAAACGGGGCGGGAGGCCGAGGGAGCTCCTACAATGAGCAGTTCTTC.

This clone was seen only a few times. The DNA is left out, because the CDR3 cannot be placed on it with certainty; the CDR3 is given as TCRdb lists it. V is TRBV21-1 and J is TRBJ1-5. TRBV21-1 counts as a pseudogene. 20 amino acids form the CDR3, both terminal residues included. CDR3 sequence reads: CVPATPPETYRALGDQPQHF.

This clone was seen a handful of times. CDR3 nucleotide sequence: TGTGCCAGCAGTTTAATCGGGACAGGGGGATACGAGCAGTACTTC. Amino acid sequence: CASSLIGTGGYEQYF. This chain joins TRBV28 and TRBJ2-7; 11 nucleotides match TRBD1. V dropped 2 bases and J dropped 4; count of bases not matched to a gene: 4. The CDR3 is made up of 15 amino acids. CDR1 and CDR2 from the germline V gene are MDHEN and SYDVKM.

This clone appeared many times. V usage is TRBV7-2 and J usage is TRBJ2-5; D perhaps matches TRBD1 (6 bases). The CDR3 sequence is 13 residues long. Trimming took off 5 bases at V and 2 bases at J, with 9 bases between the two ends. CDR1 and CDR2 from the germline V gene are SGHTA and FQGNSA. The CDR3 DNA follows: TGTGCCAGCAGCACGGACAGACAAGAGACCCAGTACTTC. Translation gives CASSTDRQETQYF.

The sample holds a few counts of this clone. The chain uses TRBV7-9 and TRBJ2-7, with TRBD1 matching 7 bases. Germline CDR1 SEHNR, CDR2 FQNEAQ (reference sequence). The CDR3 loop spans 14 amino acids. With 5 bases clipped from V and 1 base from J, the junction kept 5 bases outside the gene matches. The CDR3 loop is CASSLDRNSYEQYF. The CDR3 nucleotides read TGTGCCAGCAGCCTGGACAGGAATTCCTACGAGCAGTACTTC. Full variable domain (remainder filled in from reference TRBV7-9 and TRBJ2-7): DTGVSQNPRHKITKRGQNVTFRCDPISEHNRLYWYRQTLGQGPEFLTYFQNEAQLEKSRLLSDRFSAERPKGSFSTLEIQRTEQGDSAMYLCASSLDRNSYEQYFGPGTRLTVT.

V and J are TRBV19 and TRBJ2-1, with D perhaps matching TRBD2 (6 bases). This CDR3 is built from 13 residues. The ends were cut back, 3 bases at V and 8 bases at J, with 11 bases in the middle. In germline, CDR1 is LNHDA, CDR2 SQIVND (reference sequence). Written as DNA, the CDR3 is TGTGCCAGTAGTATCCTTTCGGGGGATGAGCAGTTCTTC. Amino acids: CASSILSGDEQFF.